These 26 T cell receptor beta chains were all obtained from the same sample, sequenced in a study of blood T cell repertoires in COVID-19. Here immunoSEQ multiplex PCR was the method, and the copy in TCRdb shows in-frame clones only, minus some. The table records 150,000 or so clones, more than 60% of them present only once. Material for sequencing was peripheral blood. Receptors were obtained from a woman in her 50s with active or convalescent COVID-19.

This chain connects TRBV25-1 to TRBJ2-7; tentatively, D is TRBD1 (5 bases). Deletions cut 2 bases from V and 6 bases from J, with 11 bases between. Looked up from germline, CDR1 is MGHDK and CDR2 is SYGVNS. The CDR3 is made up of 13 amino acids. CDR3 region: CASSEAGYREQYF. CDR3 DNA: TGTGCCAGCAGTGAAGCAGGGTATCGCGAGCAGTACTTC.

The chain employs TRBV28 and TRBJ2-3, with 9 nucleotides matching TRBD2. This CDR3 spans 15 amino acids. The trim removed 5 bases at V and 4 bases at J, leaving 7 bases unmatched. Germline V gene sequence: CDR1 MDHEN, CDR2 SYDVKM. For the CDR3, the DNA is TGTGCCAGCAGTGCCACAGCGGGAGGAGCAGATACGCAGTATTTT. This gives the protein CASSATAGGADTQYF.

The sample holds a few counts of this clone. The chain's CDR3 is CASSHRGGDTEAFF. CDR3 nucleotides: TGTGCCAGCAGCCACAGGGGCGGGGACACTGAAGCTTTCTTT. The chain is built from TRBV11-3 and TRBJ1-1, with 7 nucleotides matching TRBD1. The CDR3 extends over 14 amino acids. J gave up 3 bases and V 5 bases, and 6 bases lay outside the gene matches. The germline V gene has CDR1 SGHNT and CDR2 YENEEA.

The chain employs TRBV7-6 and TRBJ2-5, with 12 bases fitting TRBD2. CDR3 length: 16 residues. Unmatched junction bases numbered 9, after V lost 5 bases and J lost 5 bases. CDR1 and CDR2 from the germline V gene are SGHVS and FNYEAQ. The CDR3 here is CASSPRTSGVGETQYF. In nucleotides, the CDR3 is TGTGCCAGCAGCCCAAGGACTAGCGGGGTTGGGGAGACCCAGTACTTC.

A single count supports this clone. V gene TRBV24-1 combines with J gene TRBJ2-3; TRBD2 aligns across 10 bases. The V gene end was trimmed by 4 bases and the J gene end by 2 bases; junction bases not matched to a gene: 2. Germline CDR1 and CDR2: KGHDR and SFDVKD. The CDR3 has 15 amino acids. The CDR3 protein is CATSDTSGTTDTQYF. In DNA form, the CDR3 reads TGTGCCACCAGTGACACTAGCGGGACCACAGATACGCAGTATTTT.

The sample holds a few counts of this clone. The CDR3 region has the DNA TGTGCCAGCAGTTCGGGGGGGGATACGCAGTATTTT. It codes for CASSSGGDTQYF. The V gene is TRBV28, the J gene TRBJ2-3, with 8 bases fitting TRBD2. The CDR3 sequence is 12 residues long. V lost 4 bases and J lost 6; bases outside the gene matches: 0. The germline V gene has CDR1 MDHEN and CDR2 SYDVKM.

V usage is TRBV4-2 and J usage is TRBJ1-2, with a weak D call TRBD1 (6 bases). CDR1 is LGHNA, CDR2 YNFKEQ, per germline. Trimming took 0 bases from V and 7 from J, leaving 15 bases between them. This CDR3 is built from 15 residues. CDR3 residues: CASSQDGTGRAGYTF. In nucleotides, the CDR3 is TGTGCCAGCAGCCAAGACGGAACAGGGCGCGCTGGCTACACCTTC.

The chain links TRBV2 to TRBJ1-2; D might be TRBD1 (6 bases). The CDR3 runs to 14 residues. V was clipped by 1 base and J by 7 bases, with 13 bases between them. CDR1 and CDR2 (germline): SNHLY, FYNNEI. DNA of the CDR3: TGTGCCAGCAGTGAAGAAAACAGGGTCGTTGGCTACACCTTC. Translated, it gives CASSEENRVVGYTF.

The gene calls are TRBV6-1 and TRBJ1-1; tentative D call: TRBD1 (6 bases). Trimming removed 7 bases from V and 1 base from J, with 10 bases in between. The CDR3 consists of 13 residues. Germline loops: CDR1 MNHNS, CDR2 SASEGT. This CDR3 is CASTRGSNTEAFF. CDR3 coding DNA: TGTGCCAGCACGAGGGGGTCGAACACTGAAGCTTTCTTT.

The rearrangement links TRBV4-2 to TRBJ2-7; TRBD1 might be the D (5 bases). CDR3 length equals 17 residues. Germline CDR1 reads LGHNA; CDR2 reads YNFKEQ. The ends were cut back, 1 base at V and 7 bases at J, with 23 bases in the middle. The CDR3 region is CASSQGRLAGPTEEQYF. CDR3 bases: TGTGCCAGCAGCCAAGGGCGTCTTGCAGGGCCAACCGAGGAGCAGTACTTC.

This chain uses TRBV2 with TRBJ2-2, with a weak D call TRBD2 (5 bases). CDR1 is SNHLY and CDR2 is FYNNEI in the germline V gene. CDR3 length equals 14 residues. Between the trimmed V and J ends, which lost 3 bases and 5 bases, there was a span of 10 bases. DNA for the CDR3: TGTGCCAGCAGTGATGAAACTAGGACCGGGGAGCTGTTTTTT. This translates into CASSDETRTGELFF. Full variable domain (rest looked up from reference TRBV2 and TRBJ2-2): EPEVTQTPSHQVTQMGQEVILRCVPISNHLYFYWYRQILGQKVEFLVSFYNNEISEKSEIFDDQFSVERPDGSNFTLKIRSTKLEDSAMYFCASSDETRTGELFFGEGSRLTVL.

The genes are TRBV2 and TRBJ1-3, with D possibly being TRBD1 (5 bases). Germline lookup yields CDR1 SNHLY and CDR2 FYNNEI. The CDR3 loop spans 14 amino acids. Trimming left V 5 bases short and J 4 bases short, with 12 bases between. The CDR3 region has the DNA TGTGCCAGCAGTTGGCAGGGTGCCGGAAACACCATATATTTT. Protein sequence: CASSWQGAGNTIYF.

The gene calls are TRBV27 and TRBJ1-2; the D is unclear. The germline V and J ends were trimmed by 5 bases and 4 bases, with 11 bases remaining between them. CDR3 length equals 13 residues. CDR1 is MNHEY, CDR2 SMNVEV, per germline (reference sequence). The CDR3: CASSRHPIYGYTF. The CDR3 nucleotides read TGTGCCAGCAGTCGACACCCTATCTATGGCTACACCTTC.

The chain recombines TRBV2 with TRBJ2-1; D is undetermined. Germline V CDR1 and CDR2: SNHLY, FYNNEI. This CDR3 contains 13 residues. V lost 4 bases and J lost 9, with 13 bases in between. DNA for the CDR3: TGTGCCAGCAGTGTTCCGGGTTTCGGTGAGCAGTTCTTC. As protein: CASSVPGFGEQFF.

This clone was recorded only once. The J gene is TRBJ2-5, the V gene TRBV7-9; D is unclear. Germline V gives CDR1 SEHNR, CDR2 FQNEAQ (reference sequence). This CDR3 has 14 residues. V was pared by 0 bases and J by 4 bases, with 9 bases between. The CDR3, as DNA: TGTGCCAGCAGCTTAGCGGCAGCAGGAGAGACCCAGTACTTC. Amino acid sequence: CASSLAAAGETQYF.

The V gene is TRBV11-3, the J gene TRBJ2-7; 7 positions agree with TRBD1. Germline lookup yields CDR1 SGHNT and CDR2 YENEEA. The CDR3 totals 12 residues. The V and J ends lost 1 base and 6 bases, in that order; junction bases with no gene match: 0. The CDR3 DNA follows: TGTGCCAGCAGCTTAGGACAGGGCGAGCAGTACTTC. It yields the protein CASSLGQGEQYF. Together with reference TRBV11-3 and TRBJ2-7, the CDR3 gives the full variable domain: EAGVVQSPRYKIIEKKQPVAFWCNPISGHNTLYWYLQNLGQGPELLIRYENEEAVDDSQLPKDRFSAERLKGVDSTLKIQPAELGDSAVYLCASSLGQGEQYFGPGTRLTVT.

The chain combines TRBV24-1 with TRBJ2-1; 11 nucleotides match TRBD2. Germline values: CDR1 KGHDR, CDR2 SFDVKD. V lost 5 bases to trimming and J lost 5 bases; unmatched junction nucleotides: 10. The CDR3 runs to 17 residues. CDR3 amino acids: CATSVPSGGHYHNEQFF. In DNA form, the CDR3 reads TGTGCCACCAGTGTGCCTAGCGGGGGGCACTACCACAATGAGCAGTTCTTC.

The rearrangement links TRBV29-1 to TRBJ2-2; the D gene is possibly TRBD1 (5 bases). Germline assignment: CDR1 SQVTM and CDR2 ANQGSEA. Trimming removed 3 bases from V and 4 bases from J, with 12 bases in between. The CDR3 has 14 amino acids. The CDR3 protein is CSVDQGGSTGELFF. The CDR3 nucleotides read TGCAGCGTTGATCAGGGCGGTAGCACCGGGGAGCTGTTTTTT.

The chain combines TRBV7-2 with TRBJ1-3, with 8 bases lining up with TRBD1. The germline V gene encodes CDR1 SGHTA and CDR2 FQGNSA. Trimming cost V 4 bases and J 1 base; bases outside gene matches: 9. The length of the CDR3 is 17 residues. The CDR3 reads CASSSTGGIVSGNTIYF. Here the CDR3 DNA reads TGTGCCAGCAGCTCAACAGGGGGGATTGTGTCTGGAAACACCATATATTTT.

The J gene is TRBJ1-6, the V gene TRBV19; D is perhaps TRBD1 (5 bases). This CDR3 region has 16 residues. CDR1 LNHDA and CDR2 SQIVND come from the germline V gene (reference sequence). V lost 6 bases and J lost 5, with 17 bases in between. CDR3 DNA sequence: TGTGCCAGTAGAGATGGGGGGAATACCGATAATTCACCCCTCCACTTT. Protein product: CASRDGGNTDNSPLHF. The full variable domain, in which reference TRBV19 and TRBJ1-6 provide the parts outside the CDR3, is DGGITQSPKYLFRKEGQNVTLSCEQNLNHDAMYWYRQDPGQGLRLIYYSQIVNDFQKGDIAEGYSVSREKKESFPLTVTSAQKNPTAFYLCASRDGGNTDNSPLHFGNGTRLTVT.

This clone is a singleton in its sample. The chain recombines TRBV6-5 with TRBJ2-1; 10 bases align to TRBD2. This CDR3 comprises 15 residues. CDR1 and CDR2 (germline): MNHEY, SVGAGI. After removal of 5 bases from V and 6 bases from J, the junction contained 7 bases not matched to a gene. In DNA, the CDR3 is TGTGCCAGCAGTCTTGGAGCGGGAGGGGGCAATGAGCAGTTCTTC. The encoded protein is CASSLGAGGGNEQFF.

This clone has more than one count but fewer than ten. The chain has TRBV30 and TRBJ1-6; weak D call: TRBD1 (5 bases). This CDR3 is built from 12 residues. V lost 4 bases, J lost 8 bases, and 9 bases lay in between. Looked up from germline, CDR1 is GTSNPN and CDR2 is SVGIG (reference sequence). Here the CDR3 reads CAWKGRDSPLHF. The DNA of the CDR3 is TGTGCCTGGAAGGGGAGGGATTCACCCCTCCACTTT.

The chain recombines TRBV3-1 (or the pseudogene TRBV3-2) with TRBJ2-3, with D unclear. There are 11 residues in the CDR3. Germline lookup yields CDR1 LGHDT and CDR2 YNNKEL (reference sequence). The ends were cut back, 6 bases at V and 2 bases at J, with 3 bases in the middle. The CDR3 protein is CASRHTDTQYF. The CDR3 coding sequence is TGTGCCAGCAGACACACAGATACGCAGTATTTT.

The rearrangement joins TRBV7-2 to TRBJ2-7; 8 bases align to TRBD1. After removal of 1 base from V and 5 bases from J, the junction contained 7 bases not matched to a gene. The germline CDR1 and CDR2 sequences are SGHTA and FQGNSA. The CDR3 has 15 amino acids. The CDR3 loop is CASSLVGDRSHEQYF. In DNA, the CDR3 is TGTGCCAGCAGCTTAGTCGGGGACAGGTCTCACGAGCAGTACTTC.

This clone occurred a few times. The V and J genes are TRBV28 and TRBJ2-3; TRBD2 might be the D (5 bases). The CDR3 is 17 residues long. V was clipped by 6 bases and J by 0 bases, with 19 bases between them. CDR1 MDHEN and CDR2 SYDVKM come from the germline V gene. CDR3 protein: CASRGRPRRPSTDTQYF. The DNA for the CDR3 is TGTGCCAGCAGGGGGAGACCTAGACGCCCGAGCACAGATACGCAGTATTTT.

The rearrangement links TRBV7-2 to TRBJ1-5; D is unresolved. This CDR3 is built from 14 residues. Trimming cost V 2 bases and J 3 bases, with 8 bases left between them. Germline V CDR1 and CDR2: SGHTA, FQGNSA. In nucleotides, the CDR3 is TGTGCCAGCAGCTTATCCCTCGTCAATCAGCCCCAGCATTTT. Its protein is CASSLSLVNQPQHF.